The 23 T cell receptor beta chains in this list originate from one sample, sequenced in a study of shared T cell receptors in the human thymus (dated by TCRdb to the early 2020s). Library method: the immunoSEQ multiplex PCR assay. TCRdb holds this immuneACCESS table with in-frame rearrangements only. Some clones are missing; in checked studies, unresolved V genes explain under half, and the rest has no known cause. In all, the sample holds about 710,000 clones, and more than 70% of those were seen once. The ten top clones hold just under 0.0095% of the sample. These data also formed part of another study, on human thymus T cells.

What was sequenced was thymocytes. The receptors derive from a boy younger than two with a congenital heart defect. Donor details come from another sample of the same person, matched by shared clones.

This chain links TRBV6-1 with TRBJ2-5, with 7 nucleotides matching TRBD1. The ends lost 10 bases at V and 4 bases at J; junction bases unmatched: 15. Germline CDR1 and CDR2: MNHNS and SASEGT. This CDR3 has 15 residues. Written as DNA, the CDR3 is TGTGCCACATATACCCCTACAGGGGTAGGAGAGACCCAGTACTTC. Encoded protein: CATYTPTGVGETQYF.

The chain uses TRBV7-2 and TRBJ2-1, with 13 nucleotides matching TRBD2. Germline V CDR1 and CDR2: SGHTA, FQGNSA. CDR3 length: 19 amino acids. The ends lost 4 bases at V and 8 bases at J; junction bases unmatched: 17. DNA for the CDR3: TGTGCCAGCAGCTCTAGAGCACGATGGACTAGCGGGGGAGTAGATGAGCAGTTCTTC. Translation gives CASSSRARWTSGGVDEQFF.

In its sample, this clone was seen once. CDR3 sequence: CATSRGGARIGELFF. For the CDR3, the DNA is TGTGCCACTTCACGGGGGGGGGCGCGGATCGGGGAGCTGTTTTTT. The chain has TRBV10-3 and TRBJ2-2; 8 bases line up with TRBD2. The CDR3 has 15 amino acids. Trimming took 10 bases from V and 7 from J; bases not matched to a gene: 14. Germline loops: CDR1 ENHRY, CDR2 SYGVKD.

The rearrangement joins TRBV6-5 to TRBJ2-5; no definite D call. The CDR3 spans 14 residues. The V end lost 0 bases, the J end lost 4 bases, and 9 bases lay between the germline ends. The germline gives CDR1 MNHEY, CDR2 SVGAGI. The CDR3 loop reads CASSYSMAGETQYF. The CDR3 nucleotides read TGTGCCAGCAGTTACTCGATGGCAGGAGAGACCCAGTACTTC.

This sequence joins TRBV4-3 and TRBJ2-7; 7 bases match TRBD1. The germline V gene encodes CDR1 LGHNA and CDR2 YSLEER. This CDR3 region has 15 residues. After removal of 1 base from V and 4 bases from J, the junction contained 7 bases not matched to a gene. CDR3 DNA: TGCGCCAGCAGCCAAGGTCCTGACAGGGTATACGAGCAGTACTTC. Its protein product is CASSQGPDRVYEQYF.

This clone was observed once. CDR3 amino acids: CASSLGPPGGRGYEQYF. DNA for the CDR3: TGTGCCAGCAGCTTGGGTCCCCCGGGGGGTCGAGGGTACGAGCAGTACTTC. The chain couples TRBV5-8 to TRBJ2-7, with TRBD2 matching 7 bases. The CDR3 runs 17 residues. Germline-derived CDR1 and CDR2 are SGHTS and YDEGEE. V shed 0 bases and J 4 bases; nucleotides not matched to a gene: 13.

This clone has a single count. The chain joins TRBV10-3 to TRBJ2-5; TRBD1 aligns across 9 bases. CDR1 and CDR2 from the germline V gene are ENHRY and SYGVKD. V lost 3 bases, J lost 3 bases, and 8 bases stayed unmatched. This CDR3 contains 16 residues. The DNA for the CDR3 is TGTGCCATCAGTGACTCACTACGGACAGGGGAAGAGACCCAGTACTTC. Translating it yields CAISDSLRTGEETQYF.

The chain has TRBV4-1 and TRBJ1-3; the D is unclear. CDR3 length: 17 residues. Germline lookup yields CDR1 MGHRA and CDR2 YSYEKL. Trimming left V 4 bases short and J 8 bases short, with 24 bases between. The CDR3 DNA sequence: TGCGCCAGCAGCCTCCTAGCCTCCGGTGTGCGGAGGGACACCATATATTTT. Translation: CASSLLASGVRRDTIYF.

The V call is TRBV18, the J call TRBJ1-1; 8 bases align to TRBD1. With V trimmed by 3 bases and J by 0 bases, 6 bases remained unmatched. CDR1 is KGHSH, CDR2 LQKENI, per germline. This CDR3 has 16 amino acids. Written as DNA, the CDR3 is TGTGCCAGCTCACCGGGGCAGGGGGCTATGAACACTGAAGCTTTCTTT. As protein: CASSPGQGAMNTEAFF.

The chain links TRBV9 to TRBJ2-1; 11 bases match TRBD2. The V segment lost 3 bases and the J segment 12 bases; nucleotides outside the gene matches: 11. CDR1 is SGDLS and CDR2 is YYNGEE in the germline V gene. CDR3 length: 15 residues. CDR3 nucleotide sequence: TGTGCCAGCAGCGCCAGGGGGCTAGCGGGAGGTCTGCAGTTCTTC. The encoded protein is CASSARGLAGGLQFF.

The chain uses TRBV2 and TRBJ2-1; 9 bases map to TRBD2. The V segment lost 4 bases and the J segment 5 bases; nucleotides outside the gene matches: 9. Germline assignment: CDR1 SNHLY and CDR2 FYNNEI. The CDR3 has 16 amino acids. The chain's CDR3 is CASSVVGAGGNNEQFF. The CDR3 bases are TGTGCCAGCAGTGTGGTGGGAGCGGGGGGAAACAATGAGCAGTTCTTC.

This chain uses TRBV11-2 with TRBJ1-4; 10 bases are shared with TRBD1. CDR1 is SGHAT, CDR2 FQNNGV, per germline. The CDR3 consists of 15 residues. V shed 4 bases, J shed 8 bases, and the junction held 7 bases outside the gene matches. DNA of the CDR3: TGTGCCAGCAGCTCCCCGGGACAGGGGTGCGAAAAACTGTTTTTT. Residues: CASSSPGQGCEKLFF.

The V and J genes are TRBV28 and TRBJ1-5; tentative D call: TRBD1 (5 bases). The CDR3 is made up of 15 amino acids. V lost 1 base and J 2 bases, leaving 9 bases between the germline ends. CDR1 MDHEN and CDR2 SYDVKM come from the germline V gene. CDR3 region: CASSLFGGGNQPQHF. CDR3 DNA: TGTGCCAGCAGTTTATTCGGGGGAGGCAATCAGCCCCAGCATTTT. Using reference TRBV28 and TRBJ1-5 for the parts outside the CDR3, the full variable domain is DVKVTQSSRYLVKRTGEKVFLECVQDMDHENMFWYRQDPGLGLRLIYFSYDVKMKEKGDIPEGYSVSREKKERFSLILESASTNQTSMYLCASSLFGGGNQPQHFGDGTRLSIL.

Only one count was recorded for this clone. The chain has TRBV4-3 and TRBJ2-7; the D gene is possibly TRBD2 (5 bases). Trimming took 4 bases from V and 1 from J, leaving 26 bases between them. CDR3 length equals 19 residues. Germline V gene sequence: CDR1 LGHNA, CDR2 YSLEER. This CDR3 is CASSPNRLKLDGKSYEQYF. The CDR3 DNA is TGCGCCAGCAGCCCCAATCGACTAAAATTGGACGGAAAGTCCTACGAGCAGTACTTC.

The chain uses TRBV11-2 and TRBJ2-7; no clear D. From germline, CDR1 is SGHAT and CDR2 FQNNGV. The V end was cut by 4 bases, the J end by 2 bases, with 3 bases between. This CDR3 is 11 amino acids long. This chain's CDR3 is CASSSTYEQYF. As DNA, the CDR3 is TGTGCCAGCAGCTCCACCTACGAGCAGTACTTC. The complete variable domain, with remaining parts taken from reference TRBV11-2 and TRBJ2-7, reads EAGVAQSPRYKIIEKRQSVAFWCNPISGHATLYWYQQILGQGPKLLIQFQNNGVVDDSQLPKDRFSAERLKGVDSTLKIQPAKLEDSAVYLCASSSTYEQYFGPGTRLTVT.

V gene TRBV14 combines with J gene TRBJ1-2; D is ambiguous. The CDR3 runs 13 residues. Trimming took off 2 bases at V and 5 bases at J, with 9 bases between the two ends. The germline V gene encodes CDR1 SGHDN and CDR2 FVKESK. CDR3 region: CASSQSTDYGYTF. For the CDR3, the DNA is TGTGCCAGCAGCCAAAGTACAGATTATGGCTACACCTTC.

This clone came up once. The chain carries TRBV28 and TRBJ2-7; a possible D gene is TRBD1 (5 bases). Per germline, CDR1 MDHEN and CDR2 SYDVKM. V dropped 4 bases and J dropped 0 bases, with 7 bases sitting between them. CDR3 length: 13 residues. The DNA for the CDR3 is TGTGCCAGCAGTTGGACAAACTCCTACGAGCAGTACTTC. It is translated as CASSWTNSYEQYF.

This clone has just a few counts. CDR3 residues: CASSLFGDPREDEQYF. The CDR3 DNA reads as TGCGCCAGCAGCTTGTTCGGGGACCCCCGGGAGGACGAGCAGTACTTC. The chain couples TRBV5-1 to TRBJ2-5; TRBD2 agrees at 7 bases. The J call may be faulty, since TRBJ2-7 better matches the DNA end. The CDR3 is made up of 16 amino acids. Germline lookup yields CDR1 SGHRS and CDR2 YFSETQ.

This sequence joins TRBV28 and TRBJ1-5, with D unresolved. The V end lost 8 bases, the J end lost 1 base, and 21 bases lay between the germline ends. The CDR3 length is 17 residues. Germline values: CDR1 MDHEN, CDR2 SYDVKM. The CDR3: CASLEAGKLESNQPQHF. DNA of the CDR3: TGTGCCAGCCTTGAGGCCGGGAAACTTGAAAGCAATCAGCCCCAGCATTTT.

The V call is TRBV30, the J call TRBJ1-4, with 7 bases matching TRBD1. Germline values: CDR1 GTSNPN, CDR2 SVGIG (reference sequence). With V trimmed by 5 bases and J by 5 bases, 11 bases remained unmatched. The CDR3 spans 15 residues. The CDR3 nucleotides read TGTGCCTGGGCCTTTGGGGAACAGGGGAATGAAAAACTGTTTTTT. This codes for CAWAFGEQGNEKLFF.

V is TRBV27 and J is TRBJ2-1; D might be TRBD2 (6 bases). The CDR3 runs 13 residues. Germline assignment: CDR1 MNHEY and CDR2 SMNVEV (reference sequence). Trimming took off 7 bases at V and 13 bases at J, with 20 bases between the two ends. The CDR3 DNA reads TGTGCCAGCAACCCTTGGGAGGAGGTCTCCCAGTTCTTC. This sequence encodes CASNPWEEVSQFF.

This sequence joins TRBV27 and TRBJ2-1; D remains ambiguous. There are 13 residues in the CDR3. CDR1 and CDR2 (germline): MNHEY, SMNVEV (reference sequence). The ends were cut back, 5 bases at V and 9 bases at J, with 14 bases in the middle. CDR3: CASSPLIRSEQFF. Written as DNA, the CDR3 is TGTGCCAGCAGTCCACTAATACGGTCTGAGCAGTTCTTC.

The gene calls are TRBV18 and TRBJ2-2; tentatively, D is TRBD1 (5 bases). Trimming took off 8 bases at V and 2 bases at J, with 9 bases between the two ends. The CDR3 has 13 residues. The germline gives CDR1 KGHSH, CDR2 LQKENI. The CDR3 DNA is TGTGCCAGCGCAGGGTTCAACACCGGGGAGCTGTTTTTT. Translated: CASAGFNTGELFF.